The following is a T cell receptor beta chain sequence with its context. The CDR3 covers 16 residues. J was trimmed by 1 base and V by 5 bases; bases with no gene match: 10. Germline CDR1 and CDR2: SGHTA and FQGNSA. The sample is drawn from a study of cytomegalovirus exposure and HLA in healthy donors. For the study at large: In an earlier analysis, around 100 million unique TCR beta sequences were found from some 200 million T cells.

PCR employed 60 Vbeta and 13 Jbeta primers. TCRdb keeps only in-frame clones here, not all; method: immunoSEQ multiplex PCR. The data show about 80,000 clones, less than 80% seen once. This clonotype originated in a human donor in good health. V is TRBV7-2 and J is TRBJ2-5; TRBD2 aligns across 7 bases. Sequencing was done on a sample of PBMCs. The CDR3 reads CASSNALGTIQETQYF. CDR3 in DNA: TGTGCCAGCAGCAACGCACTGGGGACTATCCAAGAGACCCAGTACTTC.